These 22 T cell receptor beta chains share one sample of origin, sequenced in a study of shared clonotypes between healthy human individuals. Repertoires were generated with immunoSEQ multiplex PCR, while TCRdb's copy carries only in-frame clones and drops some. The sample has approximately 500,000 clones; 90% to 97% are singletons. The specimen was naive CD4+ T cells sorted from blood. Subset of the sample: CD45RA+ positively selected. These receptor sequences come from a woman under 40 in good health.

This chain joins TRBV27 and TRBJ1-5; TRBD1 agrees at 11 bases. Germline CDR1 and CDR2: MNHEY and SMNVEV (reference sequence). Trimming removed 3 bases from V and 4 bases from J; junction bases left unmatched: 2. This CDR3 has 15 residues. CDR3 in amino acids: CASSFGQGANQPQHF. CDR3 DNA: TGTGCCAGCAGTTTCGGACAGGGGGCGAATCAGCCCCAGCATTTT.

This clone was seen once. Other nucleotide sequences in the sample specify the same CDR3. The chain recombines TRBV28 with TRBJ2-5, with D unclear. The assigned J gene may be wrong: the sequence end matches TRBJ2-7 better. The CDR3 is 10 residues long. The germline CDR1 and CDR2 sequences are MDHEN and SYDVKM. The CDR3 is CASRRYEQYF. Written as DNA, the CDR3 is TGTGCCAGCAGACGCTACGAGCAGTACTTC.

The gene calls are TRBV28 and TRBJ2-7, with 11 positions matching TRBD2. The germline gives CDR1 MDHEN, CDR2 SYDVKM. This CDR3 comprises 16 residues. V was clipped by 5 bases and J by 7 bases; unmatched bases: 13. The CDR3 is CASSIAGGPSGEEQYF. CDR3 coding DNA: TGTGCCAGCAGTATAGCGGGAGGGCCCTCAGGCGAAGAGCAGTACTTC.

The gene calls are TRBV18 and TRBJ2-2, with 8 bases matching TRBD1. The CDR3 sequence is 16 residues long. Germline assignment: CDR1 KGHSH and CDR2 LQKENI. After removal of 0 bases from V and 3 bases from J, the junction contained 3 bases not matched to a gene. CDR3 region: CASSPPETGDTGELFF. The CDR3, as DNA: TGTGCCAGCTCACCACCAGAGACAGGGGACACCGGGGAGCTGTTTTTT.

This clone was recorded once. The V call is TRBV2, the J call TRBJ2-6; no reliable D call. Germline V gene data show CDR1 as SNHLY and CDR2 as FYNNEI. The V end was cut by 8 bases, the J end by 0 bases, with 11 bases between. The CDR3 has 15 residues. As DNA, the CDR3 is TGTGCCAGCCGGCAAGGCAACTCTGGGGCCAACGTCCTGACTTTC. This gives the protein CASRQGNSGANVLTF. The variable domain in full, completed from reference TRBV2 and TRBJ2-6, reads EPEVTQTPSHQVTQMGQEVILRCVPISNHLYFYWYRQILGQKVEFLVSFYNNEISEKSEIFDDQFSVERPDGSNFTLKIRSTKLEDSAMYFCASRQGNSGANVLTFGAGSRLTVL.

The chain joins TRBV23-1 to TRBJ2-7; the match to TRBD2 covers 12 bases. TRBV23-1 is an ORF, and what it does is uncertain. This CDR3 is built from 15 residues. Trimming at V came to 1 base and at J to 4 bases, leaving 2 bases not matched to a gene. The DNA of the CDR3 is TGCGCCAGCAGTCAATTAGGGACTAGCGGGTACGAGCAGTACTTC. It codes for CASSQLGTSGYEQYF.

The chain is built from TRBV6-1 and TRBJ1-1; TRBD1 matches 7 bases. The CDR3 length is 15 residues. Germline V gene sequence: CDR1 MNHNS, CDR2 SASEGT. After removal of 9 bases from V and 0 bases from J, the junction contained 10 bases not matched to a gene. The CDR3 region is CASIRGSPMNTEAFF. The CDR3, as DNA: TGTGCCAGTATCAGGGGGAGTCCTATGAACACTGAAGCTTTCTTT.

This clone was observed a single time. The V gene is TRBV19, the J gene TRBJ1-1, with D possibly being TRBD1 (5 bases). The CDR3 has 15 residues. Germline V CDR1 and CDR2: LNHDA, SQIVND (reference sequence). With 6 bases removed from V and 3 bases from J, the gap between germline ends came to 17 bases. The CDR3 reads CASRFRRGADTEAFF. The CDR3 bases are TGTGCCAGTAGATTTCGGAGGGGAGCGGACACTGAAGCTTTCTTT.

The chain recombines TRBV28 with TRBJ2-5, with TRBD2 matching over 10 bases. CDR3 size: 16 residues. Germline loops: CDR1 MDHEN, CDR2 SYDVKM. With V trimmed by 6 bases and J by 9 bases, 16 bases remained unmatched. The CDR3 nucleotides are TGTGCCAGCAGCGAAGCGGGAGGGTTAGGAAAGTCGGCCCAGTACTTC. Its translation: CASSEAGGLGKSAQYF.

A few counts support this clone. The chain uses TRBV28 and TRBJ1-5; 7 bases are a match to TRBD1. Looked up from germline, CDR1 is MDHEN and CDR2 is SYDVKM. The CDR3 consists of 11 residues. The V gene end was trimmed by 8 bases and the J gene end by 7 bases; junction bases not matched to a gene: 2. CDR3 coding DNA: TGTGCCAGCTCGGACAGGCAGCCCCAGCATTTT. Its protein product is CASSDRQPQHF.

The rearrangement links TRBV28 to TRBJ1-3, with D unclear. The length of the CDR3 is 11 residues. V lost 9 bases and J 4 bases, leaving 7 bases between the germline ends. Germline-derived CDR1 and CDR2 are MDHEN and SYDVKM. The chain's CDR3 is CARGPGNTIYF. The DNA for the CDR3 is TGTGCCAGGGGCCCGGGAAACACCATATATTTT.

This chain uses TRBV2 with TRBJ1-2; perhaps TRBD1 as D (5 bases). This CDR3 comprises 13 residues. The V end was cut by 2 bases, the J end by 3 bases, with 7 bases between. The germline V gene encodes CDR1 SNHLY and CDR2 FYNNEI. The CDR3 is CASSEQGDYGYTF. The CDR3 DNA sequence: TGTGCCAGCAGTGAACAGGGAGACTATGGCTACACCTTC.

This chain joins TRBV5-1 and TRBJ2-3; 8 bases agree with TRBD2. Germline V gives CDR1 SGHRS, CDR2 YFSETQ. J lost 4 bases, V lost 4 bases, and 5 bases had no gene match. The CDR3 loop spans 14 amino acids. In DNA form, the CDR3 reads TGCGCCAGCAGCCCTCCTAGCGGGTCAGATACGCAGTATTTT. The encoded protein is CASSPPSGSDTQYF. Supplemented by reference TRBV5-1 and TRBJ2-3, the full variable domain reads KAGVTQTPRYLIKTRGQQVTLSCSPISGHRSVSWYQQTPGQGLQFLFEYFSETQRNKGNFPGRFSGRQFSNSRSEMNVSTLELGDSALYLCASSPPSGSDTQYFGPGTRLTVL.

This chain joins TRBV5-8 and TRBJ1-6; 7 nucleotides agree with TRBD1. CDR1 SGHTS and CDR2 YDEGEE come from the germline V gene. The trim removed 4 bases at V and 8 bases at J, leaving 12 bases unmatched. The CDR3 spans 16 residues. The CDR3 is CASSKETGIIDSPLHF. DNA of the CDR3: TGTGCCAGCAGCAAAGAGACAGGGATTATTGATTCACCCCTCCACTTT.

This chain connects TRBV1 to TRBJ2-2; the table's D call, TRBD2, was not checked against the DNA. TRBV1 is designated a pseudogene. The CDR3 loop spans 15 amino acids. The chain's CDR3 is CTSSPRLILTGELFF. The CDR3 nucleotides are TGCACCAGCAGTCCCCGACTTATTCTCACCGGGGAGCTGTTTTTT.

The J gene is TRBJ1-5, the V gene TRBV10-1; D is uncertain. Trimming took 0 bases from V and 6 from J, leaving 9 bases between them. Germline-derived CDR1 and CDR2 are WNHNN and SYGVQD (reference sequence). The CDR3 spans 14 residues. CDR3 amino acids: CASSESGSGQPQHF. CDR3 nucleotide sequence: TGCGCCAGCAGTGAGTCTGGGTCTGGTCAGCCCCAGCATTTT.

The gene calls are TRBV28 and TRBJ1-2, with 10 bases aligning to TRBD1. The CDR3 length is 16 residues. Germline lookup yields CDR1 MDHEN and CDR2 SYDVKM. V trimming: 8 bases; J trimming: 6 bases; junction bases outside the gene matches: 15. The CDR3 is CASLHSGQGFQDGYTF. CDR3 sequence (DNA): TGTGCCAGCCTACACTCGGGACAGGGGTTTCAAGATGGCTACACCTTC.

The chain joins TRBV5-4 to TRBJ2-3, with TRBD2 identical over 12 bases. V gave up 1 base and J gave up 2 bases; unmatched junction bases: 8. CDR3 length: 18 amino acids. CDR1 SGHNT and CDR2 YYREEE come from the germline V gene (reference sequence). CDR3 bases: TGTGCCAGCAGCTTGTACGTTCTAGCGGGAGGGCCCACAGATACGCAGTATTTT. Protein product: CASSLYVLAGGPTDTQYF. Complete variable domain (other parts from reference TRBV5-4 and TRBJ2-3): ETGVTQSPTHLIKTRGQQVTLRCSSQSGHNTVSWYQQALGQGPQFIFQYYREEENGRGNFPPRFSGLQFPNYSSELNVNALELDDSALYLCASSLYVLAGGPTDTQYFGPGTRLTVL.

The chain uses TRBV28 and TRBJ1-6; 10 bases line up with TRBD1. CDR1 is MDHEN, CDR2 SYDVKM, per germline. The CDR3 is 15 residues long. Trimming took 6 bases from V and 5 from J; bases not matched to a gene: 4. The CDR3 reads CASRGQGTHNSPLHF. The CDR3 DNA sequence: TGTGCCAGCAGGGGACAGGGGACCCATAATTCACCCCTCCACTTT.

This chain connects TRBV19 to TRBJ2-1; TRBD2 might be the D (6 bases). Germline lookup yields CDR1 LNHDA and CDR2 SQIVND (reference sequence). The CDR3 consists of 16 residues. The V gene lost 2 bases and the J gene lost 1 base, with 12 bases spanning the gap. The CDR3 DNA reads as TGTGCCAGTAGTATAAAAACGGGAGAATCCTACAATGAGCAGTTCTTC. The encoded protein is CASSIKTGESYNEQFF.

The chain uses TRBV28 and TRBJ2-3; tentative D call: TRBD1 (6 bases). V was cut by 8 bases and J by 6 bases, with 18 bases left in between. Germline CDR1 MDHEN, CDR2 SYDVKM. The CDR3 extends over 14 amino acids. CDR3 bases: TGTGCCAGCGCCCCCGGGACATTCCGGGATACGCAGTATTTT. Amino acids: CASAPGTFRDTQYF.

This CDR3 is CASRLGALGNTIYF. The DNA for the CDR3 is TGTGCCAGCAGACTGGGGGCTCTGGGAAACACCATATATTTT. The chain has TRBV2 and TRBJ1-3, with D possibly being TRBD1 (6 bases). The V and J ends lost 6 bases and 4 bases respectively, with 13 bases between them. Germline V CDR1 and CDR2: SNHLY, FYNNEI. The CDR3 totals 14 residues.